Sequencing of this T cell receptor beta chain was carried out in a study of Graves' ophthalmopathy and Graves' hyperthyroidism. This clonotype has a count of ten or more. No ophthalmopathy within 18 months of follow-up signified stable hyperthyroidism. The CDR3 loop spans 14 amino acids. V was clipped by 3 bases and J by 5 bases, with 14 bases between them. The sequenced template was RNA, covering the TCR beta CDR3 region. A first-round RT-PCR used HTBI primers, followed by a second-round multiplex PCR. One entry per CDR3 protein results from TCRdb running MiXCR on the multiplex PCR reads. The sample records 620,000 or so distinct CDR3 sequences, about 24% being singletons.

This sequence joins TRBV12-3 or TRBV12-4 and TRBJ2-7, with D possibly matching TRBD2 (6 bases). This clonotype was obtained from a woman aged 18-29 years with stable Graves' hyperthyroidism. Some clones in this sample may be carry-over from other donors' samples. Sequenced: peripheral blood. This chain's CDR3 is CASSLSLAVNEQYF. The CDR3, as DNA: TGTGCCAGCAGTTTGTCACTAGCTGTCAACGAGCAGTACTTC.